Listed here is a single T cell receptor (beta chain). Time point noted: new active TB diagnosis, blood taken before or within 7 days of starting treatment. The sample originates from a study of T cells in tuberculosis. Here immunoSEQ multiplex PCR was the method, and the copy in TCRdb shows in-frame clones only, minus some. Of 25,000 to 35,000 clones in the sample, roughly nine tenths were seen once. This CDR3 has 17 amino acids. CDR1 is KGHSH and CDR2 is LQKENI in the germline V gene. Trimming cost V 3 bases and J 6 bases; bases outside gene matches: 13. The specimen comprised PBMCs, sampled at tuberculosis diagnosis. The source is an adult with tuberculosis. V usage is TRBV18 and J usage is TRBJ2-1, with 8 positions matching TRBD1. CDR3 DNA: TGTGCCAGCTCACCGCTACCCGGGACAGGTACGGGCAATGAGCAGTTCTTC. Amino acid sequence: CASSPLPGTGTGNEQFF. The full variable domain, in which reference TRBV18 and TRBJ2-1 provide the parts outside the CDR3, is NAGVMQNPRHLVRRRGQEARLRCSPMKGHSHVYWYRQLPEEGLKFMVYLQKENIIDESGMPKERFSAEFPKEGPSILRIQQVVRGDSAAYFCASSPLPGTGTGNEQFFGPGTRLTVL.